This TCR beta chain was captured in a study of shared clonotypes between healthy human individuals. Study-level results: In having few donors, the study represented limited genetic and exposure-history diversity.

Replicate PCRs for unsorted PBMC used approximately 0.3 ug DNA (around 30,000 T cell genomes). Measured with immunoSEQ multiplex PCR; TCRdb has only the in-frame clones, and not every one. There are about 460,000 clones in the sample; approximately 77% occur only once, and about 11% lies in the top ten. Germline V gives CDR1 MNHEY, CDR2 SVGAGI. The V gene end was trimmed by 8 bases and the J gene end by 4 bases; junction bases not matched to a gene: 4. The CDR3 consists of 13 residues. Of note for this clone: As yet, its antigen is unknown.

The clonotype was recovered from a woman aged 40 to 50 in good health. Some clones in this sample may be carry-over from other donors' samples. Sequenced material: PBMCs. The chain uses TRBV6-5 and TRBJ2-3; 9 bases map to TRBD2. DNA for the CDR3: TGTGCCAGCTCGCTAGCGGGACCAGATACGCAGTATTTT. Its translation is CASSLAGPDTQYF.